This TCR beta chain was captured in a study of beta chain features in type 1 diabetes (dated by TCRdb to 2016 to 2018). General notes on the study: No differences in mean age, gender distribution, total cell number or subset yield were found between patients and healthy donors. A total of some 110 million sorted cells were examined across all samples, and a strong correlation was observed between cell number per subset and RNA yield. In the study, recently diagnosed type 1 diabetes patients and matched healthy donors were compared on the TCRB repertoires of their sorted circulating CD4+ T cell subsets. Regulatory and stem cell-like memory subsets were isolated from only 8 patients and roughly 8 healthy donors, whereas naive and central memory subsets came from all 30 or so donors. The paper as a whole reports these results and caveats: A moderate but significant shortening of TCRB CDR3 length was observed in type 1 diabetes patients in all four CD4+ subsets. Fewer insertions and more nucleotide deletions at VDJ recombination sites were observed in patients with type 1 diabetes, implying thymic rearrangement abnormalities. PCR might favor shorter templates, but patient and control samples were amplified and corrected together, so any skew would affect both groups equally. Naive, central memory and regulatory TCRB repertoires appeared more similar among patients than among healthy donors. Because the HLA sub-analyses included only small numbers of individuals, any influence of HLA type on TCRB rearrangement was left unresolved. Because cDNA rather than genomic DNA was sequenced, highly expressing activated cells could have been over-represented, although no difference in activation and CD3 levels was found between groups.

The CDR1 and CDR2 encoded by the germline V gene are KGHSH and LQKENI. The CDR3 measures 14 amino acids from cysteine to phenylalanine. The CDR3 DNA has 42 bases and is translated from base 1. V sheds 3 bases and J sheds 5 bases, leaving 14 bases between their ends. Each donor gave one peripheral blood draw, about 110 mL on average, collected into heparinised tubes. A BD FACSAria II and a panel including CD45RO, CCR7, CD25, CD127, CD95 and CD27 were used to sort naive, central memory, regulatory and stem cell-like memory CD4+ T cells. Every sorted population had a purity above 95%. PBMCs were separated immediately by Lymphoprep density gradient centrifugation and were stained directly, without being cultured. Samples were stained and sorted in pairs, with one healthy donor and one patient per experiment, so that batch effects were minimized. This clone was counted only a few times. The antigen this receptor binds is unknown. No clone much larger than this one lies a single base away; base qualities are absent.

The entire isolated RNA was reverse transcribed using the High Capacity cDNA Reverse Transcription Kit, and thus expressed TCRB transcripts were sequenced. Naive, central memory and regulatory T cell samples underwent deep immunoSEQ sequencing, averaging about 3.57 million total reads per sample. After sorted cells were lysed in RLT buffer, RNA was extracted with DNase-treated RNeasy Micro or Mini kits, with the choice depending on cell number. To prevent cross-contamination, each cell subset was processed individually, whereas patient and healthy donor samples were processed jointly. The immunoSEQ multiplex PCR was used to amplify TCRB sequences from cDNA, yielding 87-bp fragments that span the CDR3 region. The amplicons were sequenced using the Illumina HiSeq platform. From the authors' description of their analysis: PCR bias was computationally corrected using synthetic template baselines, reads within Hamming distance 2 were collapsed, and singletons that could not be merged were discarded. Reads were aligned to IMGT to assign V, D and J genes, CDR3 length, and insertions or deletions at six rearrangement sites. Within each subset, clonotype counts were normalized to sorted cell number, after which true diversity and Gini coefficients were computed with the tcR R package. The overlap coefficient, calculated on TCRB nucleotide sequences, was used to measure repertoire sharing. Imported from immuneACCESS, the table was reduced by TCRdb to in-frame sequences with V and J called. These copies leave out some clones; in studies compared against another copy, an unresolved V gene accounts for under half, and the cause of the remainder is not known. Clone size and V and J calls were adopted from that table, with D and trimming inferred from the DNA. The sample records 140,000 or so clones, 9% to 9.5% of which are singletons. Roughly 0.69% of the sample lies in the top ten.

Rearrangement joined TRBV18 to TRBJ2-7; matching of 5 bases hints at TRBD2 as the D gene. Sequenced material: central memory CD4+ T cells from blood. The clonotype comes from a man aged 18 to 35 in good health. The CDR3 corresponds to CASSPERFRNEQYF. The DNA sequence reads TGTGCCAGCTCACCCGAGCGGTTCAGGAACGAGCAGTACTTC. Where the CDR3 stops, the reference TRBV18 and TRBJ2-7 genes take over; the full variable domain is NAGVMQNPRHLVRRRGQEARLRCSPMKGHSHVYWYRQLPEEGLKFMVYLQKENIIDESGMPKERFSAEFPKEGPSILRIQQVVRGDSAAYFCASSPERFRNEQYFGPGTRLTVT.